This T cell receptor beta chain was obtained from a study of T cells in Graves' hyperthyroidism and ophthalmopathy. Study overall: Peripheral blood sampling occurred at initial diagnosis, before any treatment.

The germline V gene encodes CDR1 LGHDT and CDR2 YNNKEL (reference sequence). CDR3 length: 16 amino acids. The V end lost 1 base, the J end lost 10 bases, and 20 bases lay between the germline ends. Each person with ophthalmopathy scored at least 3 on the Clinical Activity Score, reached NOSPECS grade 4 or higher, and had been ill under 3 months. Together with thyroid ultrasound, orbital computed tomography, serum thyroxine and TRAb, clinical symptoms were used for diagnoses. This clonotype occurred many times. Antigen specificity is unknown. Amplification yielded TCR beta CDR3 regions, with RNA transcripts as the source. TCR CDR3 underwent first-round RT-PCR with the HTBI primer set. TCRdb recomputed calls from the multiplex PCR reads with MiXCR, one row per CDR3 protein. The sample consists of a few hundred thousand distinct CDR3 sequences, 15% to 20% of them appearing once. Findings and caveats of the study: Among thyroid clonotypes expanded above 0.001, most also appeared in blood.

This sequence was found in a woman between 40 and 50 years old with Graves' ophthalmopathy. Sequences were obtained from blood. The rearrangement joins TRBV3-1 to TRBJ2-1, with D maybe TRBD2 (5 bases). The DNA of the CDR3 is TGTGCCAGCAGCCAAGGAGGCTTTGGACTTACAGAGGAGCAGTTCTTC. This encodes CASSQGGFGLTEEQFF.